A single sample is the source of the 20 T cell receptor beta chains below, sequenced in a study of CD8+ T cells in alopecia areata. Treatment in this sample: oral pan-JAK inhibitor, 5-10 mg twice daily. Investigators isolated RNA and reverse transcribed it into cDNA to act as the sequencing template. Assay used: immunoSEQ multiplex PCR; TCRdb lists only in-frame clones, some missing. Of about 110,000 clones listed, 84% are singletons. Sequencing used CD8+ T cells sorted from blood, obtained at week 24, from a patient treated with tofacitinib. The receptors come from a human donor with alopecia areata.

This clone was picked up a small number of times. This chain uses TRBV10-2 with TRBJ2-1; D unresolved. This CDR3 region has 11 residues. The germline V gene encodes CDR1 WSHSY and CDR2 SAAADI. V was shortened by 0 bases and J by 10 bases, with 4 bases between the two germline ends. Written as DNA, the CDR3 is TGCGCCAGCAGTGAGTCGCTCGAGCAGTTCTTC. This sequence encodes CASSESLEQFF.

The V and J genes are TRBV29-1 and TRBJ2-3; 7 bases are a match to TRBD1. This CDR3 has 14 residues. Unmatched junction bases numbered 7, after V lost 6 bases and J lost 1 base. CDR1 and CDR2 from the germline V gene are SQVTM and ANQGSEA. CDR3 region: CSVHWTGGTDTQYF. The CDR3 nucleotides read TGCAGCGTCCACTGGACAGGCGGCACAGATACGCAGTATTTT.

For this clone: Other nucleotide sequences from this sample produce the same CDR3. The genes are TRBV20-1 and TRBJ1-1, with D uncertain. Germline V gene data show CDR1 as DFQATT and CDR2 as SNEGSKA (reference sequence). The V and J ends lost 4 bases and 0 bases respectively, with 3 bases between them. The CDR3 runs to 11 residues. The CDR3 region has the DNA TGCAGTGCTACTGTGAACACTGAAGCTTTCTTT. Its protein is CSATVNTEAFF.

This clone appeared once. The gene calls are TRBV7-9 and TRBJ2-3; D is ambiguous. Germline CDR1 and CDR2: SEHNR and FQNEAQ (reference sequence). V lost 4 bases, J lost 3 bases, and 5 bases lay in between. The CDR3 length is 12 residues. The DNA for the CDR3 is TGTGCCAGCAGCTCCTGGACAGATACGCAGTATTTT. It encodes CASSSWTDTQYF.

The chain links TRBV4-1 to TRBJ2-3; D gene uncertain. CDR1 is MGHRA, CDR2 YSYEKL, per germline. V lost 3 bases and J lost 0, with 13 bases in between. CDR3 length: 16 amino acids. Here the CDR3 reads CASSHRWRASTDTQYF. The CDR3 nucleotides are TGCGCCAGCAGCCACCGATGGCGTGCTAGCACAGATACGCAGTATTTT.

The rearrangement uses TRBV29-1 and TRBJ2-5; D possibly matches TRBD1 or TRBD2 (7 bases each). With 5 bases removed from V and 3 bases from J, the gap between germline ends came to 13 bases. The CDR3 is 13 amino acids. The germline gives CDR1 SQVTM, CDR2 ANQGSEA. This chain's CDR3 is CSVMTGREETQYF. The CDR3, as DNA: TGCAGCGTTATGACAGGGAGGGAAGAGACCCAGTACTTC. The full variable domain, with the rest looked up from reference TRBV29-1 and TRBJ2-5, is SAVISQKPSRDICQRGTSLTIQCQVDSQVTMMFWYRQQPGQSLTLIATANQGSEATYESGFVIDKFPISRPNLTFSTLTVSNMSPEDSSIYLCSVMTGREETQYFGPGTRLLVL.

V usage is TRBV6-6 and J usage is TRBJ2-5; no clear D. Trimming pared 0 bases from V and 2 bases from J, leaving 10 bases between. The CDR3 sequence is 15 residues long. The germline gives CDR1 MNHNY, CDR2 SVGAGI (reference sequence). The CDR3 is CASSYSLAGQETQYF. The CDR3 DNA follows: TGTGCCAGCAGTTACTCTTTGGCAGGACAAGAGACCCAGTACTTC.

The CDR3 loop is CASSSVTGGRDTQYF. DNA of the CDR3: TGTGCCAGCAGCTCCGTGACAGGGGGGCGAGATACGCAGTATTTT. J is TRBJ2-3 and V is TRBV7-9; 9 nucleotides line up with TRBD1. V lost 4 bases, J lost 5 bases, and 7 bases stayed unmatched. This CDR3 region has 15 residues. CDR1 is SEHNR and CDR2 is FQNEAQ in the germline V gene (reference sequence).

The V call is TRBV27, the J call TRBJ2-7, with D perhaps TRBD1 (5 bases). V dropped 0 bases and J dropped 6 bases, with 9 bases sitting between them. Germline V lookup: CDR1 MNHEY, CDR2 SMNVEV (reference sequence). The length of the CDR3 is 13 residues. Here the CDR3 DNA reads TGTGCCAGCAGTTTATCACCACAGGCCGAGCAGTACTTC. It translates to CASSLSPQAEQYF.

The V call is TRBV10-2, the J call TRBJ2-3, with TRBD1 matching 7 bases. V trimming: 2 bases; J trimming: 3 bases; junction bases outside the gene matches: 5. Germline V CDR1 and CDR2: WSHSY, SAAADI. CDR3 size: 15 residues. CDR3 amino acids: CASSEEGAETDTQYF. The CDR3 DNA sequence: TGCGCCAGCAGTGAGGAGGGGGCCGAAACAGATACGCAGTATTTT.

The J gene is TRBJ2-2, the V gene TRBV15, with D possibly being TRBD1 (6 bases). The CDR3 sequence is 15 residues long. Trimming left V 4 bases short and J 4 bases short, with 13 bases between. The V gene's germline CDR1 is LNHNV and CDR2 YYDKDF (reference sequence). CDR3 sequence reads: CATSNRTVFTGELFF. CDR3 nucleotides: TGTGCCACCAGCAACCGGACAGTCTTCACCGGGGAGCTGTTTTTT.

This chain joins TRBV15 and TRBJ2-5, with 9 bases aligning to TRBD2. CDR1 is LNHNV and CDR2 is YYDKDF in the germline V gene (reference sequence). This CDR3 is 17 amino acids long. Trimming at V came to 1 base and at J to 2 bases, leaving 8 bases not matched to a gene. CDR3 DNA: TGTGCCACCAGCAGAGGGGTTAGCGGGGGCCCTCAAGAGACCCAGTACTTC. The encoded protein is CATSRGVSGGPQETQYF.

The J gene is TRBJ1-2, the V gene TRBV4-1; D is ambiguous. Germline CDR1 MGHRA, CDR2 YSYEKL. Trimming stripped 1 base from V and 2 bases from J, with 11 bases between. This CDR3 comprises 15 residues. Written as DNA, the CDR3 is TGCGCCAGCAGCCAAGTTTCGGGAACAAACTATGGCTACACCTTC. Encoded protein: CASSQVSGTNYGYTF.

The chain uses TRBV6-1 and TRBJ2-1, with TRBD1 identical over 12 bases. Germline loops: CDR1 MNHNS, CDR2 SASEGT. V was pared by 3 bases and J by 6 bases, with 15 bases of the junction left unmatched. This CDR3 has 19 residues. The CDR3 sequence is CASSDDWGGQGAVSNEQFF. The DNA of the CDR3 is TGTGCCAGCAGTGATGACTGGGGGGGACAGGGGGCTGTAAGCAATGAGCAGTTCTTC.

A note on this clone: In the same sample, other DNA sequences code for this CDR3. This sequence joins TRBV13 and TRBJ2-3; D remains unclear. CDR1 and CDR2 (germline): PRHDT, FYEKMQ (reference sequence). The V gene lost 4 bases and the J gene lost 2 bases, with 1 base spanning the gap. The CDR3 sequence is 11 residues long. CDR3 sequence: CASSSTDTQYF. The CDR3, as DNA: TGTGCCAGCAGCTCCACAGATACGCAGTATTTT.

The chain recombines TRBV7-9 with TRBJ2-1; D is undetermined. The germline gives CDR1 SEHNR, CDR2 FQNEAQ (reference sequence). Deletions cut 3 bases from V and 1 base from J, with 13 bases between. This CDR3 spans 16 amino acids. CDR3 nucleotide sequence: TGTGCCAGCAGCTTGCGACCGGTTGGGTCCTACAATGAGCAGTTCTTC. Translating gives CASSLRPVGSYNEQFF.

The V gene is TRBV4-3, the J gene TRBJ1-5; possibly TRBD1 for D (6 bases). V shed 3 bases and J shed 3 bases, with 12 bases lying between them. Germline V gene data show CDR1 as LGHNA and CDR2 as YSLEER. CDR3 length equals 15 residues. CDR3 DNA: TGCGCCAGCAGCCAGGAACAGGGATCCAATCAGCCCCAGCATTTT. It codes for CASSQEQGSNQPQHF.

The gene calls are TRBV7-9 and TRBJ2-5; the D gene is possibly TRBD1 (5 bases). This CDR3 region has 15 residues. V was clipped by 5 bases and J by 3 bases, with 16 bases between them. Germline V gene data show CDR1 as SEHNR and CDR2 as FQNEAQ (reference sequence). The CDR3 coding sequence is TGTGCCAGCAGCCCAGGTGTCAGGGCAAAAGAGACCCAGTACTTC. Its translation is CASSPGVRAKETQYF.

In nucleotides, the CDR3 is TGTGCCAGCAGCGTAGTGGCGGGCGAGCAGTACTTC. Its translation is CASSVVAGEQYF. The genes are TRBV9 and TRBJ2-7; a weak D match, TRBD2 (5 bases). Trimming stripped 0 bases from V and 6 bases from J, with 7 bases between. CDR1 SGDLS and CDR2 YYNGEE come from the germline V gene. The CDR3 length is 12 residues.

This clone appeared a few times. The chain is built from TRBV29-1 and TRBJ2-3, with 7 bases that match TRBD2. The CDR3 contains 18 residues. Germline CDR1 reads SQVTM; CDR2 reads ANQGSEA. V gave up 0 bases and J gave up 5 bases; unmatched junction bases: 17. CDR3 nucleotides: TGCAGCGTTGAAGATTGGAACCCTAGCGGAGGGGCCGGAGATACGCAGTATTTT. It codes for CSVEDWNPSGGAGDTQYF.